Here is one T cell receptor (beta chain) with its context. Its antigen is not yet known. Base qualities are not recorded, but no much larger clone differs from it by a single base. The record originates from a study of blood T cell repertoires in COVID-19 (dated by TCRdb to the early 2020s). About the study as a whole: The collaborator samples originated in the United States, Italy and Spain and spanned the acute and convalescent phases of COVID-19. Subjects who had been exposed to COVID-19, were actively infected with it, or had recovered from it provided the deeply sampled blood TCRbeta repertoires that made up the dataset. Where available, HLA class I and class II types were obtained from metadata supplied by the sample provider rather than from assay-based typing. A freely available public database, intended as a resource for researchers studying the immune response to SARS-CoV-2, is where the repertoires were released. Sample metadata almost always included a de-identified subject ID, COVID-19 status, age in years and sex. Samples were obtained from the ongoing ImmuneRACE study (first 160 participants) and from over 1,000 subjects provided by 6 global collaborators. The material from the prospective study consisted of cDNA or gDNA derived from T cells, B-cell-depleted T cells, or PBMCs. Study-wide conclusions, independent of this receptor: The quantity of clinical and demographic metadata differed by source and by participant and was supplied without curation.

The germline ends are 14 bases apart after V is trimmed by 1 base and J by 4 bases. CDR1 and CDR2 (LGHDT, YNNKEL) derive from the germline V gene (reference sequence). The CDR3, from cysteine to phenylalanine, totals 16 residues. Only the CDR3 region is kept as DNA, spanning 48 bases read in frame from base 1. Participants in the prospective study were aged roughly 18 to 100 years, lived in about two dozen United States geographic areas, and enrolled through a virtual design. In the prospective study, cohorts were assigned on the basis of participant-reported clinical history obtained from a screening survey and a study questionnaire. Recovered participants in ImmuneRACE Cohort 3 were defined as having two consecutive negative NP/OP PCR tests, clearance from a healthcare professional, or resolution of symptoms. In the prospective study, whole blood, serum and a nasopharyngeal or oropharyngeal swab were collected from each participant by mobile phlebotomists. Prospective study participants could optionally give additional blood draws and questionnaires over an approximately 2-month period. Before DNA extraction, prospective study blood samples were shipped either frozen or at room temperature.

TCRbeta CDR3 regions were amplified from genomic DNA using the immunoSEQ Assay, a bias-controlled multiplex PCR. From the authors' description of their analysis: The number of nucleated cells in each sample was estimated from the amplification of reference gene primers within the assay. To quantify the absolute abundance of each unique TCRbeta CDR3 rearrangement, sequence reads were collapsed and filtered. Productive Simpson clonality was computed per sample as the square root of Simpson's diversity index over productive rearrangements. TCRdb stores this immuneACCESS table with in-frame sequences only. Part of the clones is absent; in the studies checked, under half of the shortfall reflects unresolved V genes, and no reason is known for the rest. V, J and clone size are taken as reported in that table, and D and trimming were inferred from the DNA itself. The sample has about 370,000 clones on record, 85% to 90% of them singletons. Together, the top ten hold around 1% of the sample.

The chain was built from TRBV3-1 (or the pseudogene TRBV3-2) and TRBJ1-5, with a tentative D gene TRBD1 over 5 matching bases. The origin of this receptor is a man aged 18 to 29 who had recovered from COVID-19. The sample was PBMCs or T cells enriched from blood (not recorded which). The DNA sequence reads TGTGCCAGCAGCCAAGGCGGGGGTCATGGGAATCAGCCCCAGCATTTT. This encodes CASSQGGGHGNQPQHF.